These T cell receptor beta chains were read from a single sample in a study of T cell changes during pregnancy in multiple sclerosis. Sequencing used immunoSEQ multiplex PCR; TCRdb keeps in-frame clones, though not all of them. The top ten clones hold about 1% of a sample with roughly 43,000 clones, roughly nine tenths of them seen once. This material consisted of CD4+ T cells from peripheral blood mononuclear cells, taken after pregnancy. All receptors come from a female donor with multiple sclerosis, enrolled in a pregnancy study. The CDR3 runs from the conserved cysteine through the conserved F or W. The D gene is left open where the match is weak. Expanded clones are given a class, and other clones once, few, many or no size at all.

D	V	J	size	CDR3	DNA
.	TRBV30	TRBJ2-2	.	CAWSLGRSWAGELFF	TGTGCCTGGAGTCTAGGGAGGTCCTGGGCCGGGGAGCTGTTTTTT
TRBD1	TRBV6-6	TRBJ2-7	.	CASSYLDRGTNYEQYF	TGTGCCAGCAGTTACCTAGACAGGGGGACAAACTACGAGCAGTACTTC
.	TRBV7-9	TRBJ1-4	.	CASSLARGTNEKLFF	TGTGCCAGCAGCTTAGCTCGGGGGACTAATGAAAAACTGTTTTTT
.	TRBV18	TRBJ1-1	.	CASSPPTGASEAFF	TGTGCCAGCTCACCCCCGACGGGAGCCTCTGAAGCTTTCTTT
TRBD2	TRBV5-1	TRBJ2-1	.	CASSLDLAGEFF	TGCGCCAGCAGCTTGGACCTAGCGGGGGAGTTCTTC
.	TRBV6-5	TRBJ1-4	.	CASSSGGFDEKLFF	TGTGCCAGCAGTTCCGGGGGTTTTGATGAAAAACTGTTTTTT
.	TRBV5-5	TRBJ1-1	.	CASSLEGGSLKLNTEAFF	TGTGCCAGCAGCTTGGAAGGGGGAAGCCTTAAGTTGAACACTGAAGCTTTCTTT
TRBD1	TRBV6-1	TRBJ1-2	.	CASSAPGQGVAGYTF	TGTGCCAGCAGTGCACCGGGACAGGGGGTCGCGGGCTACACCTTC
TRBD1	TRBV19	TRBJ1-3	medium-sized	CASGRDSGGNTIYF	TGTGCCAGTGGCCGGGACAGTGGTGGAAACACCATATATTTT
TRBD1	TRBV18	TRBJ1-2	once	CASSPGQGANYGYTF	TGTGCCAGCTCACCTGGACAGGGGGCGAACTATGGCTACACCTTC
TRBD1	TRBV5-4	TRBJ2-2	.	CASSSDRVAGTGELFF	TGTGCCAGCAGCTCGGACAGGGTGGCTGGCACCGGGGAGCTGTTTTTT
.	TRBV18	TRBJ1-4	.	CASSAETGTYNEKLFF	TGTGCCAGCTCGGCCGAGACCGGGACTTATAATGAAAAACTGTTTTTT
TRBD1	TRBV6-5	TRBJ1-2	.	CASSYSPGQGIYGYTF	TGTGCCAGCAGTTACTCGCCGGGACAGGGGATCTATGGCTACACCTTC
TRBD1	TRBV2	TRBJ1-5	.	CASMRGRGNQPQHF	TGTGCCAGCATGAGGGGGCGGGGCAATCAGCCCCAGCATTTT
.	TRBV2	TRBJ2-5	.	CASRPRDSNQETQYF	TGTGCCAGCAGGCCGCGGGACAGTAACCAAGAGACCCAGTACTTC
TRBD2	TRBV7-2	TRBJ2-1	.	CASSSTGTSPYNEQFF	TGTGCCAGCAGCTCCACCGGGACTAGCCCCTACAATGAGCAGTTCTTC
TRBD2	TRBV7-9	TRBJ2-5	.	CASSLDSSSGSGETQYF	TGTGCCAGCAGCTTAGATTCAAGTAGCGGGAGCGGGGAGACCCAGTACTTC
.	TRBV7-6	TRBJ2-2	.	CASSPNFRVGGTGELFF	TGTGCCAGCAGCCCGAACTTTCGCGTAGGAGGAACCGGGGAGCTGTTTTTT
TRBD2	TRBV11-3	TRBJ2-7	.	CASSVPGLAGALSYEQYF	TGTGCCAGCAGCGTACCGGGACTAGCGGGAGCGCTCTCCTACGAGCAGTACTTC
.	TRBV29-1	TRBJ2-5	once	CSVELRQKETQYF	TGCAGCGTTGAACTGCGACAGAAAGAGACCCAGTACTTC
.	TRBV6-5	TRBJ1-2	.	CASSLAGGIYGYTF	TGTGCCAGCAGTCTTGCCGGGGGAATCTATGGCTACACCTTC
.	TRBV5-1	TRBJ1-1	.	CASSSEAGVTEAFF	TGCGCCAGCAGCTCCGAGGCGGGGGTCACTGAAGCTTTCTTT